Listed below are T cell receptor beta chains from one sample, sequenced in a study of blood T cell repertoires in COVID-19. Assay: immunoSEQ multiplex PCR; the TCRdb copy retains only in-frame clones and omits some. The sample yields about 100,000 clones, approximately 86% seen once. Sequencing was carried out using peripheral blood. The source is a man older than 75 with acute or convalescent COVID-19. CDR3s include the opening cysteine and the closing phenylalanine or tryptophan.

TRBV24-1	CATSEEDLTGRHNSPLHF
TRBV7-2	CASSLDGDRYSPLHF
TRBV19	CASSNLGEETQYF
TRBV6-1	CASSDLPFFGTGNSNQPQHF
TRBV7-2	CASSPRGATNYGYTF
TRBV28	CASSSGQGVFGYTF
TRBV28	CASSIQGTETQYF
TRBV19	CASSFTGRDEQFF
TRBV6-1	CASSEYLLSRGAVRNYEQYF
TRBV28	CASSLLAEEQYF
TRBV30	CAWSVGGQGDEQFF
TRBV28	CASSFYLGLAGESVEQFF
TRBV7-6	CASSLVAGQSGNTIYF
TRBV28	CAAVSNTEAFF
TRBV7-9	CASSLLAGGPTDTQYF
TRBV6-5	CASSSGWGYTF